This T cell receptor (beta chain) was sequenced for a study of cytomegalovirus exposure and HLA in healthy donors. Germline CDR1 SEHNR, CDR2 FQNEAQ (reference sequence). This CDR3 has 11 residues. PCR employed 60 Vbeta and 13 Jbeta primers. This table comes from immunoSEQ multiplex PCR, and its TCRdb copy is limited to in-frame clones, with some not included. This table has roughly 140,000 clones, around 79% appearing once. In regard to this clone: Sequence at one end of the junction differs from germline and may be a read error.

The rearrangement links TRBV7-9 to TRBJ1-1; D is perhaps TRBD1 (5 bases). Sequencing used PBMCs. The source is a man aged 35 to 55 in good health and CMV-seropositive. The CDR3 nucleotides read TGTTCCAGCAGCCCGACAGCAGAAGCTTTCTTT. This sequence encodes CSSSPTAEAFF.